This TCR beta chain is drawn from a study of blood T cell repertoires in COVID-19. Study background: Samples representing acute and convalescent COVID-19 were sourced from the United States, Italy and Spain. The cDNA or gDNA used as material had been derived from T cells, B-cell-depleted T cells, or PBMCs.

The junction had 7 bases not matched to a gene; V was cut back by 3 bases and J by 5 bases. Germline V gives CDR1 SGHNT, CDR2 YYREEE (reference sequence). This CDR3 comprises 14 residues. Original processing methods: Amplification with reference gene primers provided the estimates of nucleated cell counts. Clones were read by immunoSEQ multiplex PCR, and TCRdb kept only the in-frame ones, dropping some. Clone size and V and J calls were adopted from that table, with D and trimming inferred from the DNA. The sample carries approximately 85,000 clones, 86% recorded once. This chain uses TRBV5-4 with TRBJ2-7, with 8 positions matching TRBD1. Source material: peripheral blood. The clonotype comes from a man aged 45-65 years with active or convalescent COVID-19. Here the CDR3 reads CASSSRQGTNEQYF. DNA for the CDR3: TGTGCCAGCAGCTCCCGACAGGGGACCAACGAGCAGTACTTC. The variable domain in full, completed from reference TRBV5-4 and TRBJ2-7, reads ETGVTQSPTHLIKTRGQQVTLRCSSQSGHNTVSWYQQALGQGPQFIFQYYREEENGRGNFPPRFSGLQFPNYSSELNVNALELDDSALYLCASSSRQGTNEQYFGPGTRLTVT.